The rows below give T cell receptor beta chains drawn from one sample of a study of blood T cells in healthy people across ages. TCRdb analysed the 5' RACE reads with MiXCR anew, one entry per CDR3 protein. The sample includes about 1.5 million distinct CDR3 sequences, under 55% seen only once; the top ten take approximately 4%. The material sequenced was blood. Every receptor here comes from a woman between 18 and 29 years old in good health. Both conserved end residues are part of each CDR3. A D gene is named only where the DNA matches it firmly.

D,V,J,CDR3
-,TRBV20-1,TRBJ2-1,CSARDRAVTIEQFF
TRBD2,TRBV12-3/TRBV12-4,TRBJ2-2,CASSPSGGLAGELFF
-,TRBV25-1,TRBJ1-3,CASSDPGSGNTIYF
-,TRBV4-1,TRBJ2-1,CASSLMPGPQRSYNEQFF
TRBD2,TRBV11-2,TRBJ2-1,CASSLNYGLAGTSSYDEQFF
-,TRBV15,TRBJ2-7,CATSRRRGNSYEQYF
TRBD1,TRBV12-3/TRBV12-4,TRBJ1-1,CASSWDSTEAFF
TRBD2,TRBV24-1,TRBJ2-3,CATSDSYSGGSTDTQYF
-,TRBV12-3/TRBV12-4,TRBJ1-6,CASSPSIWTNSPLHF
-,TRBV29-1,TRBJ2-3,CSVVSLAGVDTQYF
TRBD1,TRBV29-1,TRBJ1-2,CSSDRVGGYTF
-,TRBV10-3,TRBJ2-1,CAIRRSGYEQFF
-,TRBV6-1,TRBJ2-3,CASGDGHNTDTQYF
TRBD1,TRBV6-1,TRBJ2-7,CASSEEVAGGYEQYF
-,TRBV9,TRBJ2-7,CASSAGSSGSYEQYF
-,TRBV20-1,TRBJ2-7,CSARVGTYARDEQYF
TRBD1,TRBV7-2,TRBJ2-5,CASNHKGQKQETQYF
TRBD1,TRBV10-3,TRBJ1-6,CAISETTGDSPLHF
-,TRBV12-3/TRBV12-4,TRBJ1-2,CASSLRQSYGYTF